This T cell receptor beta chain was retrieved from a study of blood T cell repertoires in COVID-19. TCRdb's table, derived via immunoSEQ multiplex PCR, lists solely in-frame clones and lacks some. The data contain over 50,000 clones, about 90% of them singletons. Per the germline V gene, CDR1 is KGHDR and CDR2 is SFDVKD. Trimming left V 3 bases short and J 5 bases short, with 12 bases between. CDR3 length: 14 amino acids. The rearrangement uses TRBV24-1 and TRBJ1-2; perhaps TRBD1 as D (5 bases). This receptor was identified in a man aged 55 to 70 with acute or convalescent COVID-19. The sequenced sample was peripheral blood. This chain's CDR3 is CATSDLSTDYGYTF. The CDR3 DNA sequence: TGTGCCACCAGTGATCTATCGACAGATTATGGCTACACCTTC.